A single sample gave rise to the 3 T cell receptor beta chains below, sequenced in a study of CD8 T cells in Susac syndrome. RNA was extracted with the RNeasy kit, and a quantity of about 0.45 to 1 ug was reverse transcribed using random hexamers. Each CDR3 protein is one row after TCRdb ran MiXCR on the immunoSEQ multiplex PCR reads. The sample lists some 120,000 distinct CDR3 sequences, around 90% occurring once. Specimen: CD4+ T cells from PBMCs. The receptors shown here come from a human donor in good health.

The rearrangement links TRBV25-1 to TRBJ2-7; 9 bases fit TRBD2. Germline CDR1 MGHDK, CDR2 SYGVNS. There are 16 residues in the CDR3. With 6 bases clipped from V and 2 bases from J, the junction kept 11 bases outside the gene matches. For the CDR3, the DNA is TGTGCCAGCAGCAGAGTAGCGGGAGCAAGAACCTACGAGCAGTACTTC. It translates to CASSRVAGARTYEQYF.

CDR3 sequence (DNA): TGTGCCAGCAGCTTAGGAGGGCAGAACACTGAAGCTTTCTTT. Translated, it gives CASSLGGQNTEAFF. The rearrangement uses TRBV7-9 and TRBJ1-1; D not resolved. Germline CDR1 reads SEHNR; CDR2 reads FQNEAQ (reference sequence). V was trimmed by 1 base and J by 1 base, leaving 7 bases between them. This CDR3 has 14 residues. Based on the CDR3 plus reference TRBV7-9 and TRBJ1-1, the full variable domain is DTGVSQNPRHKITKRGQNVTFRCDPISEHNRLYWYRQTLGQGPEFLTYFQNEAQLEKSRLLSDRFSAERPKGSFSTLEIQRTEQGDSAMYLCASSLGGQNTEAFFGQGTRLTVV.

The chain recombines TRBV14 with TRBJ1-2; D may be TRBD1 (5 bases). The CDR3 extends over 16 amino acids. Looked up from germline, CDR1 is SGHDN and CDR2 is FVKESK. Trimming took off 0 bases at V and 8 bases at J, with 19 bases between the two ends. This CDR3 reads CASSQDYRGRRLGYTF. CDR3 nucleotides: TGTGCCAGCAGCCAAGATTATAGGGGACGCCGGTTGGGCTACACCTTC.